Presented here are 31 T cell receptor beta chains from one specimen sequenced in a study of human T cells and chemical hapten exposure. Time point reported: patch test 1, 2 weeks after DPC sensitization. The treatment is: therapeutic diphenylcyclopropenone sensitization with weekly scalp DPC. In TCRdb, the RACE reads were re-called with MiXCR into one record per CDR3 protein. The repertoire holds some 180,000 distinct CDR3 sequences, with 20% to 25% as singletons. The source material was whole blood, sampled in connection with sensitization to the hapten diphenylcyclopropenone (DPC). These TCRs come from a woman aged 45-59 years with alopecia areata. Some clones in this sample may be carry-over from other donors' samples.

This rearrangement joins TRBV7-2 to TRBJ2-1, with TRBD2 as a possible D gene (5 bases). Germline V gene lookup returns CDR1 SGHTA and CDR2 FQGNSA. V lost 1 base and J lost 3, with 10 bases in between. The CDR3 has 15 amino acids. The DNA for the CDR3 is TGTGCCAGCAGCTTAGGACTACTTAGCTACAATGAGCAGTTCTTC. Amino acid sequence: CASSLGLLSYNEQFF. Combining the CDR3 with reference TRBV7-2 and TRBJ2-1 gives the whole variable domain GAGVSQSPSNKVTEKGKDVELRCDPISGHTALYWYRQSLGQGLEFLIYFQGNSAPDKSGLPSDRFSAERTGGSVSTLTIQRTQQEDSAVYLCASSLGLLSYNEQFFGPGTRLTVL.

This clonotype was seen repeatedly, ten times or more. The V call is TRBV6-4, the J call TRBJ2-2; the match to TRBD1 covers 10 bases. V gave up 8 bases and J gave up 3 bases; unmatched junction bases: 3. There are 14 residues in the CDR3. Germline assignment: CDR1 MRHNA and CDR2 SNTAGT. The CDR3 protein is CASGGQGDTGELFF. The CDR3 coding sequence is TGTGCCAGCGGTGGACAGGGGGACACCGGGGAGCTGTTTTTT.

This chain joins TRBV5-5 and TRBJ1-1; possibly TRBD1 for D (5 bases). The CDR3 runs to 16 residues. Germline V gene lookup returns CDR1 SGHKS and CDR2 YYEKEE (reference sequence). The ends were cut back, 3 bases at V and 0 bases at J, with 15 bases in the middle. The CDR3 DNA is TGTGCCAGCAGCTGGGGGGGGGGATACCTGAACACTGAAGCTTTCTTT. Encoded protein: CASSWGGGYLNTEAFF.

The table lists this clonotype with many counts. The gene calls are TRBV27 and TRBJ2-1, with 8 bases fitting TRBD2. The CDR3 loop spans 17 amino acids. Germline values: CDR1 MNHEY, CDR2 SMNVEV (reference sequence). V was clipped by 5 bases and J by 1 base; unmatched bases: 10. The CDR3 nucleotides read TGTGCCAGCAGTGCCGGGGGGGGCCCCTCGTCCTACAATGAGCAGTTCTTC. It encodes CASSAGGGPSSYNEQFF.

The CDR3 DNA reads as TGTGCCATCAGTGATGTAGGGACTAGCGTCTACGAGCAGTACTTC. This sequence encodes CAISDVGTSVYEQYF. This rearrangement joins TRBV10-3 to TRBJ2-7; the match to TRBD2 covers 10 bases. From germline, CDR1 is ENHRY and CDR2 SYGVKD. The trim removed 3 bases at V and 3 bases at J, leaving 5 bases unmatched. CDR3 length equals 15 residues.

This clonotype has more than one count but fewer than ten. This rearrangement joins TRBV27 to TRBJ2-7, with 7 bases matching TRBD2. Per germline, CDR1 MNHEY and CDR2 SMNVEV (reference sequence). CDR3 length: 15 amino acids. V lost 0 bases to trimming and J lost 9 bases; unmatched junction nucleotides: 11. In DNA, the CDR3 is TGTGCCAGCAGTTTATCGGGGAGGGGATCTCTCGGGCAGTACTTC. Translating it yields CASSLSGRGSLGQYF.

Only a few counts were recorded for this clonotype. V and J are TRBV12-3 or TRBV12-4 and TRBJ2-1, with 12 bases that match TRBD2. Trimming took 5 bases from V and 5 from J; bases not matched to a gene: 4. This CDR3 has 15 residues. CDR3 nucleotide sequence: TGTGCCAGCAGTCGACTAGCGGGAGATAACAATGAGCAGTTCTTC. This sequence encodes CASSRLAGDNNEQFF.

The V gene is TRBV6-2 or TRBV6-3, the J gene TRBJ2-7; maybe TRBD1 (6 bases). The CDR3 is made up of 13 amino acids. Per the germline V gene, CDR1 is MNHEY and CDR2 is SVGEGT. Trimming stripped 6 bases from V and 3 bases from J, with 12 bases between. The CDR3: CASRGDILYEQYF. The CDR3 nucleotides are TGTGCCAGCAGGGGGGACATTCTCTACGAGCAGTACTTC.

Only a few counts were recorded for this clonotype. Here the CDR3 reads CASSLGQRAEAFF. CDR3 coding DNA: TGTGCCAGCAGTTTAGGTCAGAGGGCTGAAGCTTTCTTT. This chain links TRBV12-3 or TRBV12-4 with TRBJ1-1; no clear D gene. Between the trimmed V and J ends, which lost 1 base and 6 bases, there was a span of 9 bases. The CDR3 extends over 13 amino acids.

The chain carries TRBV11-2 and TRBJ2-7; perhaps TRBD2 as D (6 bases). Trimming pared 1 base from V and 7 bases from J, leaving 14 bases between. The CDR3 sequence is 14 residues long. CDR1 is SGHAT, CDR2 FQNNGV, per germline. The DNA for the CDR3 is TGTGCCAGCAGCTTAGCACTAGCCCGCGGAGAGCAGTACTTC. This codes for CASSLALARGEQYF.

This clonotype was counted at least ten times. J is TRBJ2-3 and V is TRBV12-3 or TRBV12-4; 7 bases are a match to TRBD2. The CDR3 consists of 17 residues. The ends lost 3 bases at V and 0 bases at J; junction bases unmatched: 9. In DNA, the CDR3 is TGTGCCAGCAGTTTTAGATCTAGCGGAACTAGCACAGATACGCAGTATTTT. As protein: CASSFRSSGTSTDTQYF.

This clonotype was observed a few times. CDR3 amino acids: CASSSPDRAGYTF. The CDR3 bases are TGTGCCAGCAGTTCTCCGGACAGGGCGGGCTACACCTTC. This chain joins TRBV28 and TRBJ1-2; TRBD1 matches at 8 bases. The V segment lost 4 bases and the J segment 8 bases; nucleotides outside the gene matches: 6. This CDR3 is built from 13 residues. Germline V gene sequence: CDR1 MDHEN, CDR2 SYDVKM.

The chain combines TRBV19 with TRBJ2-3, with 8 bases lining up with TRBD2. From germline, CDR1 is LNHDA and CDR2 SQIVND (reference sequence). The V segment lost 4 bases and the J segment 1 base; nucleotides outside the gene matches: 13. The CDR3 is 18 amino acids. Here the CDR3 reads CASSTAGPAGGGTDTQYF. The CDR3 DNA reads TGTGCCAGTAGTACGGCGGGCCCGGCGGGAGGAGGCACAGATACGCAGTATTTT.

In its sample, this clonotype was seen many times. The chain employs TRBV29-1 and TRBJ2-5; TRBD2 matches 8 bases. V trimming: 1 base; J trimming: 5 bases; junction bases outside the gene matches: 3. The CDR3 has 13 amino acids. The germline CDR1 and CDR2 sequences are SQVTM and ANQGSEA. The CDR3 DNA reads as TGCAGCGTTGAAGCAGCGGGAGTTGAGACCCAGTACTTC. It yields the protein CSVEAAGVETQYF. Full variable domain (remainder filled in from reference TRBV29-1 and TRBJ2-5): SAVISQKPSRDICQRGTSLTIQCQVDSQVTMMFWYRQQPGQSLTLIATANQGSEATYESGFVIDKFPISRPNLTFSTLTVSNMSPEDSSIYLCSVEAAGVETQYFGPGTRLLVL.

This clonotype was detected only a few times. CDR3 region: CAIRGPGASGNTIYF. CDR3 sequence (DNA): TGTGCCATCAGGGGGCCGGGGGCGAGTGGAAACACCATATATTTT. The J gene is TRBJ1-3, the V gene TRBV10-3, with D possibly being TRBD1 (6 bases). Trimming shortened V by 6 bases and J by 3 bases, and 15 bases separated the two germline ends. Per the germline V gene, CDR1 is ENHRY and CDR2 is SYGVKD. This CDR3 spans 15 amino acids.

This clonotype occurred a few times. This chain connects TRBV24-1 to TRBJ2-2; maybe TRBD2 (5 bases). Germline CDR1 and CDR2: KGHDR and SFDVKD. The length of the CDR3 is 12 residues. Between the trimmed V and J ends, which lost 10 bases and 5 bases, there was a span of 10 bases. DNA of the CDR3: TGTGCCACTAAGAGCGGAACCGGGGAGCTGTTTTTT. Amino acid sequence: CATKSGTGELFF.

The genes are TRBV21-1 and TRBJ1-1. TRBV21-1 is designated a pseudogene. The CDR3 runs 16 residues. CDR3 nucleotide sequence: TGTGCCAGCAGTGACACTTTGGGCAGGCCGAACACTGAAGCTTTCTTT. It is translated as CASSDTLGRPNTEAFF.

This clonotype has ten or more counts. The V and J genes are TRBV5-1 and TRBJ1-6; D unclear. The V gene's germline CDR1 is SGHRS and CDR2 YFSETQ. V was cut by 4 bases and J by 7 bases, with 15 bases left in between. This CDR3 is 15 amino acids long. The CDR3 nucleotides read TGCGCCAGCAGCCCGGCCGAGGGATTCAATTCACCCCTCCACTTT. Its translation: CASSPAEGFNSPLHF.

The chain joins TRBV6-2 or TRBV6-3 to TRBJ1-2, with D perhaps matching TRBD1 (6 bases). V lost 0 bases and J 3 bases, leaving 11 bases between the germline ends. The CDR3 runs 15 residues. Germline assignment: CDR1 MNHEY and CDR2 SVGEGT. The CDR3 here is CASSYSVAGDYGYTF. In nucleotides, the CDR3 is TGTGCCAGCAGTTACTCGGTCGCAGGGGACTATGGCTACACCTTC.

J is TRBJ1-5 and V is TRBV12-3 or TRBV12-4, with 12 nucleotides matching TRBD1. The CDR3 is 18 amino acids. V lost 5 bases and J lost 0; bases outside the gene matches: 8. The CDR3 DNA reads as TGTGCCAGCAGTCCCTGGGACAGGGGGCTCGTTAGCAATCAGCCCCAGCATTTT. This gives the protein CASSPWDRGLVSNQPQHF.

The chain combines TRBV19 with TRBJ1-1, with a tentative D call TRBD1 (5 bases). Trimming removed 6 bases at V and 2 bases at J, with 13 bases between. Germline CDR1 and CDR2: LNHDA and SQIVND (reference sequence). The CDR3 runs to 14 residues. The CDR3 sequence: CASSKTDANTEAFF. Written as DNA, the CDR3 is TGTGCCAGTAGCAAGACAGACGCAAACACTGAAGCTTTCTTT.

This clonotype has ten or more counts. V and J are TRBV5-1 and TRBJ2-7; 7 bases line up with TRBD1. The germline CDR1 and CDR2 sequences are SGHRS and YFSETQ. The CDR3 sequence is 15 residues long. With 1 base clipped from V and 1 base from J, the junction kept 5 bases outside the gene matches. This CDR3 is CASSLLGTASYEQYF. For the CDR3, the DNA is TGCGCCAGCAGCTTGCTGGGGACAGCGTCCTACGAGCAGTACTTC.

V and J are TRBV25-1 and TRBJ2-5, with 10 bases identical to TRBD2. Germline values: CDR1 MGHDK, CDR2 SYGVNS. The CDR3 extends over 15 amino acids. V dropped 3 bases and J dropped 5; count of bases not matched to a gene: 6. The CDR3 protein is CASSEMVAGGETQYF. CDR3 nucleotides: TGTGCCAGCAGTGAGATGGTAGCGGGAGGTGAGACCCAGTACTTC.

This clonotype was found many times. The J gene is TRBJ2-1, the V gene TRBV4-2; possibly TRBD2 for D (6 bases). CDR1 and CDR2 from the germline V gene are LGHNA and YNFKEQ. The CDR3 consists of 17 residues. V dropped 0 bases and J dropped 3 bases, with 15 bases sitting between them. The CDR3: CASSQDVLAGFYNEQFF. CDR3 nucleotide sequence: TGTGCCAGCAGCCAAGATGTTCTGGCGGGATTCTACAATGAGCAGTTCTTC.

The chain carries TRBV18 and TRBJ1-5, with no clear D. Germline V gives CDR1 KGHSH, CDR2 LQKENI. This CDR3 contains 16 residues. The V end lost 6 bases, the J end lost 0 bases, and 15 bases lay between the germline ends. CDR3 DNA: TGTGCCAGCTCTCAACGCGGACTGTTTAGCAATCAGCCCCAGCATTTT. Its protein is CASSQRGLFSNQPQHF.

This clonotype was detected ten times or more. The genes are TRBV5-1 and TRBJ2-3, with no clear D. Germline values: CDR1 SGHRS, CDR2 YFSETQ. Deletions cut 2 bases from V and 2 bases from J, with 9 bases between. The CDR3 has 14 amino acids. CDR3 in DNA: TGCGCCAGCAGCTTTTACACGATCACAGATACGCAGTATTTT. This sequence encodes CASSFYTITDTQYF.

This clonotype has just a few counts. The V call is TRBV29-1, the J call TRBJ2-5; tentative D call: TRBD2 (5 bases). Trimming took 4 bases from V and 7 from J, leaving 16 bases between them. The CDR3 is made up of 13 amino acids. Germline V gene sequence: CDR1 SQVTM, CDR2 ANQGSEA. The DNA of the CDR3 is TGCAGCGTTGTATTGGGGAGTGAGGGGACCCAGTACTTC. Encoded protein: CSVVLGSEGTQYF.

This clonotype was counted a few times. The rearrangement uses TRBV5-1 and TRBJ1-3; a possible D gene is TRBD1 (5 bases). Trimming removed 5 bases from V and 0 bases from J, with 12 bases in between. This CDR3 contains 15 residues. Germline V gives CDR1 SGHRS, CDR2 YFSETQ. The CDR3 bases are TGCGCCAGCAGTAGGGACGCCAGCTCTGGAAACACCATATATTTT. This codes for CASSRDASSGNTIYF.

J is TRBJ2-2 and V is TRBV11-1, with 7 bases that match TRBD1. Looked up from germline, CDR1 is SGHAT and CDR2 is FQDESV (reference sequence). CDR3 length: 15 residues. V was clipped by 1 base and J by 5 bases; unmatched bases: 4. The CDR3 is CASSLVRGTTGELFF. The DNA for the CDR3 is TGTGCCAGCAGCTTAGTCAGGGGGACGACCGGGGAGCTGTTTTTT.

The V call is TRBV2, the J call TRBJ2-2, with 7 nucleotides matching TRBD1. The CDR3 runs to 14 residues. V was clipped by 8 bases and J by 2 bases; unmatched bases: 5. Germline V gene sequence: CDR1 SNHLY, CDR2 FYNNEI. CDR3 in DNA: TGTGCCAGCCGGTGGGACAGAAACACCGGGGAGCTGTTTTTT. This sequence encodes CASRWDRNTGELFF.

The V call is TRBV9, the J call TRBJ1-1, with D possibly being TRBD1 (6 bases). The CDR3 has 15 residues. V gave up 0 bases and J gave up 3 bases, with 12 bases separating them. The germline CDR1 and CDR2 sequences are SGDLS and YYNGEE. The CDR3 sequence: CASSVGTEVYTEAFF. CDR3 DNA sequence: TGTGCCAGCAGCGTAGGGACAGAGGTATACACTGAAGCTTTCTTT.